The next 26 T cell receptor beta chains were all read from a single sample in a study of metastatic and nonmetastatic thyroid tumors. Thyroid surgery had not been preceded by any treatment in any patient. TCRdb used MiXCR to call clones anew from the PCR reads. The table includes some 30,000 clones, 9.5% to 14% detected once. The sample comprised blood. The origin of the receptors is a female donor with papillary thyroid cancer or a benign thyroid nodule (not recorded which). Some clones in this sample may be carry-over from other donors' samples.

This clone was counted ten times or more. This chain uses TRBV5-1 with TRBJ2-1, with 12 bases aligning to TRBD2. The germline V gene encodes CDR1 SGHRS and CDR2 YFSETQ. The CDR3 consists of 15 residues. Unmatched junction bases numbered 3, after V lost 2 bases and J lost 6 bases. CDR3 DNA sequence: TGCGCCAGCAGCTTTCTAGCGGGAGGGCCCAATGAGCAGTTCTTC. Translation: CASSFLAGGPNEQFF.

V is TRBV21-1 and J is TRBJ2-3; the table's D call TRBD2 went unverified against the DNA. TRBV21-1 is a recognized pseudogene. This CDR3 region has 19 residues. This CDR3 reads CASSGERLAGGRHADTQYF. The CDR3 DNA follows: TGTGCCAGCAGTGGAGAAAGGTTAGCGGGAGGGCGACACGCAGATACGCAGTATTTT.

This clone was observed at least ten times. This rearrangement joins TRBV4-1 to TRBJ1-1; D gene ambiguous. The CDR3 contains 16 residues. V lost 8 bases to trimming and J lost 0 bases, with 19 bases between them. Germline values: CDR1 MGHRA, CDR2 YSYEKL. CDR3 nucleotides: TGCGCCAGCCGGTCACCGGACGGAAATCTGAACACTGAAGCTTTCTTT. It yields the protein CASRSPDGNLNTEAFF.

This clone was counted many times. V and J are TRBV6-1 and TRBJ1-5, with 7 bases matching TRBD1. There are 15 residues in the CDR3. Germline CDR1 is MNHNS and CDR2 is SASEGT. Trimming took 6 bases from V and 7 from J; bases not matched to a gene: 12. CDR3 DNA sequence: TGTGCCAGCAGAGCCTCGACAGGGTATGGCCAGCCCCAGCATTTT. This encodes CASRASTGYGQPQHF.

In this sample, this clone turned up many times. The chain joins TRBV12-3 or TRBV12-4 to TRBJ2-5, with a weak D call TRBD2 (6 bases). This CDR3 is 13 amino acids long. V shed 7 bases and J shed 2 bases, with 11 bases lying between them. The CDR3 DNA reads as TGTGCCAGCACCATAGCGGATCAAGAGACCCAGTACTTC. As protein: CASTIADQETQYF.

Ten or more counts support this clone. This chain links TRBV5-1 with TRBJ1-2; D gene ambiguous. The CDR3 loop spans 14 amino acids. Trimming cost V 4 bases and J 2 bases, with 12 bases left between them. The germline CDR1 and CDR2 sequences are SGHRS and YFSETQ. CDR3 sequence (DNA): TGCGCCAGCAGCGACCTCCAGATAAACTATGGCTACACCTTC. This translates into CASSDLQINYGYTF.

This clone was recorded many times. This chain joins TRBV7-2 and TRBJ2-2; no firm D call. Germline-derived CDR1 and CDR2 are SGHTA and FQGNSA. The CDR3 loop spans 14 amino acids. V was trimmed by 3 bases and J by 0 bases, leaving 5 bases between them. In nucleotides, the CDR3 is TGTGCCAGCAGCTTGACAACGAACACCGGGGAGCTGTTTTTT. Translating it yields CASSLTTNTGELFF.

Many counts were recorded for this clone. The J gene is TRBJ2-1, the V gene TRBV6-4; the D gene could be TRBD1 or TRBD2 (5 bases each). V dropped 2 bases and J dropped 1 base, with 9 bases sitting between them. This CDR3 is 15 amino acids long. Germline values: CDR1 MRHNA, CDR2 SNTAGT. The CDR3 protein is CASSDPGSSYNEQFF. The CDR3 DNA sequence: TGTGCCAGCAGTGACCCAGGGAGTTCCTACAATGAGCAGTTCTTC.

Note on this clone: A much larger clone lies a single base off, so this may be a read error. Other DNA variants within this sample encode the same CDR3. The chain is built from TRBV19 and TRBJ2-1, with 9 bases matching TRBD1. The germline gives CDR1 LNHDA, CDR2 SQIVND (reference sequence). CDR3 length: 15 amino acids. In nucleotides, the CDR3 is TGTGCAAGTAGTATCACACAGGGGGCGCGGGCTGAGCAGTTCTTC. Its protein product is CASSITQGARAEQFF.

This clone was seen at least ten times. This chain connects TRBV12-3 or TRBV12-4 to TRBJ1-2, with TRBD1 matching over 11 bases. CDR3 length: 15 residues. The J segment lost 5 bases and the V segment lost 0 bases, leaving 2 bases of the junction unmatched. CDR3 loop: CASSLAGQGVYGYTF. The DNA for the CDR3 is TGTGCCAGCAGTTTAGCGGGACAGGGGGTTTATGGCTACACCTTC.

A remark on this clone: The CDR3 does not end in the conserved phenylalanine or tryptophan, so this is likely a read error. The chain employs TRBV10-3 and TRBJ1-2; possible D gene TRBD1, 6 bases. Germline lookup yields CDR1 ENHRY and CDR2 SYGVKD. V was cut by 2 bases and J by 2 bases, with 9 bases left in between. This CDR3 region has 14 residues. CDR3 loop: CAISEAGENYGYTL. In DNA, the CDR3 is TGTGCCATCAGTGAGGCAGGGGAAAACTATGGCTACACCTTG.

The sample holds many counts of this clone. The chain combines TRBV7-2 with TRBJ2-3; 8 positions agree with TRBD2. Per the germline V gene, CDR1 is SGHTA and CDR2 is FQGNSA. The junction had 9 bases not matched to a gene; V was cut back by 4 bases and J by 0 bases. The CDR3 contains 17 residues. The chain's CDR3 is CASSSGDGRGSTDTQYF. The CDR3 region has the DNA TGTGCCAGCAGCTCCGGAGACGGGAGGGGCAGCACAGATACGCAGTATTTT.

The chain has TRBV6-1 and TRBJ1-2; TRBD1 aligns across 7 bases. This CDR3 contains 16 residues. Germline CDR1 MNHNS, CDR2 SASEGT. V was pared by 6 bases and J by 14 bases, with 24 bases of the junction left unmatched. The CDR3 sequence is CASSPPPGQRYYGQTF. As DNA, the CDR3 is TGTGCCAGCAGCCCCCCCCCGGGACAGAGGTACTATGGCCAAACCTTC.

This chain links TRBV11-2 with TRBJ2-2, with unresolved D. The germline CDR1 and CDR2 sequences are SGHAT and FQNNGV. There are 16 residues in the CDR3. Deletions cut 3 bases from V and 0 bases from J, with 11 bases between. The CDR3 loop is CASSFPWSANTGELFF. CDR3 bases: TGTGCCAGCAGCTTCCCCTGGAGCGCGAACACCGGGGAGCTGTTTTTT.

The table lists this clone with many counts. The J gene is TRBJ2-5, the V gene TRBV28; no clear D gene. V was trimmed by 1 base and J by 0 bases, leaving 6 bases between them. The CDR3 loop spans 14 amino acids. Germline-derived CDR1 and CDR2 are MDHEN and SYDVKM. CDR3 amino acids: CASSLSAYQETQYF. As DNA, the CDR3 is TGTGCCAGCAGTTTATCGGCTTACCAAGAGACCCAGTACTTC. Together with reference TRBV28 and TRBJ2-5, the CDR3 gives the full variable domain: DVKVTQSSRYLVKRTGEKVFLECVQDMDHENMFWYRQDPGLGLRLIYFSYDVKMKEKGDIPEGYSVSREKKERFSLILESASTNQTSMYLCASSLSAYQETQYFGPGTRLLVL.

As to this clone: Its ends do not fully match the called genes, so a read error is possible. The chain joins TRBV5-1 to TRBJ2-2; 8 nucleotides agree with TRBD1. This CDR3 is built from 15 residues. Germline V CDR1 and CDR2: SGHRS, YFSETQ. The CDR3 bases are TGCGCCAGCGGCGTCGACAGGGGTTCCGCCGGGGGGCTGTTTTTT. Translating it yields CASGVDRGSAGGLFF.

This clone is categorized as medium-sized. The CDR3 region is CASRVGGSSYNSPLHF. As DNA, the CDR3 is TGTGCCAGCAGGGTTGGGGGGTCCTCCTATAATTCACCCCTCCACTTT. The chain joins TRBV6-1 to TRBJ1-6; D is possibly TRBD1 (5 bases). Germline V gene sequence: CDR1 MNHNS, CDR2 SASEGT. V dropped 6 bases and J dropped 0 bases, with 12 bases sitting between them. CDR3 length: 16 amino acids.

This clone was recorded at least ten times. Other DNA sequences in this specimen translate into the identical CDR3. The CDR3 reads CASSYSAGGTEAFF. Written as DNA, the CDR3 is TGTGCCAGCAGTTACTCAGCGGGGGGCACTGAAGCTTTCTTT. V is TRBV6-5 and J is TRBJ1-1; possibly TRBD1 for D (5 bases). Trimming removed 0 bases at V and 4 bases at J, with 9 bases between. The CDR3 length is 14 residues. Looked up from germline, CDR1 is MNHEY and CDR2 is SVGAGI.

This clone was observed at least ten times. The gene calls are TRBV7-2 and TRBJ2-3; a weak D match, TRBD2 (5 bases). The CDR3 has 14 amino acids. Germline V gene data show CDR1 as SGHTA and CDR2 as FQGNSA. Trimming removed 1 base from V and 3 bases from J, with 8 bases in between. The CDR3 region is CASSLGERTDTQYF. Here the CDR3 DNA reads TGTGCCAGCAGCTTAGGGGAGAGGACAGATACGCAGTATTTT.

This clone is medium-sized in the sample. The rearrangement joins TRBV12-3 or TRBV12-4 to TRBJ1-2; a weak D match, TRBD1 (5 bases). Between the trimmed V and J ends, which lost 3 bases and 4 bases, there was a span of 9 bases. This CDR3 spans 13 amino acids. The CDR3 region has the DNA TGTGCCAGCAGTTTGAGGGGCCTCTATGGCTACACCTTC. It codes for CASSLRGLYGYTF.

The chain couples TRBV12-3 or TRBV12-4 to TRBJ2-1; weak D call: TRBD2 (6 bases). The CDR3 extends over 15 amino acids. Trimming removed 3 bases at V and 6 bases at J, with 15 bases between. Written as DNA, the CDR3 is TGTGCCAGCAGTTTGCTGGCTAGCGTAATCAATGAGCAGTTCTTC. This gives the protein CASSLLASVINEQFF.

In its sample, this clone was seen many times. The chain has TRBV20-1 and TRBJ1-2, with D possibly matching TRBD1 (6 bases). The CDR3 is 12 amino acids. The V and J ends lost 3 bases and 5 bases respectively, with 10 bases between them. The germline gives CDR1 DFQATT, CDR2 SNEGSKA (reference sequence). The CDR3 is CSASRGEYGYTF. The DNA of the CDR3 is TGCAGTGCTAGCAGGGGCGAGTATGGCTACACCTTC.

There are a few counts of this clone. This chain uses TRBV11-2 with TRBJ2-3; D ambiguous. Trimming removed 3 bases at V and 1 base at J, with 5 bases between. The germline V gene has CDR1 SGHAT and CDR2 FQNNGV. The CDR3 spans 13 residues. This CDR3 is CASSLGGTDTQYF. The CDR3 DNA reads as TGTGCCAGCAGCTTGGGTGGCACAGATACGCAGTATTTT.

This clone was counted a single time. The rearrangement links TRBV6-1 to TRBJ2-7, with 8 bases lining up with TRBD2. Germline V lookup: CDR1 MNHNS, CDR2 SASEGT. The V segment lost 8 bases and the J segment 5 bases; nucleotides outside the gene matches: 14. The CDR3 covers 15 residues. CDR3 nucleotides: TGTGCCAGCTTGGACTCCGGGACTAGTCTCGACGAGCAGTACTTC. This gives the protein CASLDSGTSLDEQYF.

This clone was picked up many times. This chain uses TRBV9 with TRBJ1-1, with a weak D call TRBD1 (5 bases). Trimming stripped 8 bases from V and 2 bases from J, with 10 bases between. CDR1 SGDLS and CDR2 YYNGEE come from the germline V gene. The CDR3 runs to 12 residues. CDR3: CASQGPNTEAFF. CDR3 in DNA: TGTGCCAGTCAGGGTCCTAACACTGAAGCTTTCTTT.

This clone has a count of ten or more. In nucleotides, the CDR3 is TGTGCCAGCAGCCCGGGTGGGGGTGGGGAAAAACTGTTTTTT. This translates into CASSPGGGGEKLFF. The chain uses TRBV7-2 and TRBJ1-4; maybe TRBD1 (5 bases). There are 14 residues in the CDR3. V shed 5 bases and J shed 8 bases, with 15 bases lying between them. Germline-derived CDR1 and CDR2 are SGHTA and FQGNSA.